This is a list of T cell receptor beta chains from one sample in a study of radiotherapy plus CTLA-4 blockade in lung cancer. Profiling relied on immunoSEQ multiplex PCR, and the TCRdb table lists in-frame clones only, not all of them. The table shows about 45,000 clones, with approximately 73% occurring only once. Source: peripheral blood, taken from a patient treated with radiotherapy plus ipilimumab. All receptors come from a human donor with non-small cell lung cancer who had a complete response to radiotherapy plus ipilimumab. Each CDR3 is given with its conserved first and last residue.

TRBV13,TRBJ2-2,CASSRGQGGGELFF
TRBV5-8,TRBJ1-1,CASSLAPAGANTEAFF
TRBV19,TRBJ2-3,CASSIEAQVTQYF
TRBV2,TRBJ2-7,CASTGTGGYEQYF
TRBV7-2,TRBJ2-7,CASSLAHTSYEQYF
TRBV9,TRBJ2-1,CASSVSRTGVDKYNEQFF
TRBV29-1,TRBJ2-1,CSVEMPGLAGYNEQFF
TRBV14,TRBJ2-3,CASSQRGGTDTQYF
TRBV7-9,TRBJ2-7,CASSLRDLTEYF
TRBV5-4,TRBJ1-2,CASGKETGDYGYTF
TRBV5-1,TRBJ2-6,CASSQGTTGANVLTF
TRBV4-3,TRBJ2-1,CASSPRGLGNEQFF
TRBV27,TRBJ2-1,CATGGHGKDNEQFF
TRBV6-5,TRBJ2-6,CASKKPSGANVLTF
TRBV5-1,TRBJ2-3,CASSLSIAGRDADTQYF
TRBV7-9,TRBJ1-1,CASRIPQGPKEDTEAFF
TRBV2,TRBJ1-2,CATMDSPLYGYTF
TRBV7-9,TRBJ2-3,CASSRTSGVTDTQYF
TRBV20-1,TRBJ1-1,CSAPDLSEAFF
TRBV6-5,TRBJ2-7,CASRSNSGNYEQYF
TRBV5-1,.,CATTAGEGTEQYF
TRBV7-9,TRBJ2-2,CARDKNTGELFF
TRBV5-6,TRBJ1-3,CASSLWGGGNTIYF
TRBV2,TRBJ1-2,CASRAGSFSSYGYTF
TRBV7-2,TRBJ1-4,CASSIGQRSNEKLFF
TRBV5-1,TRBJ2-1,CASSLGGGGYNEQFF
TRBV6-5,TRBJ1-6,CASSYSLGVNNSPLHF
TRBV5-4,TRBJ1-6,CAGRRESSYNSPLHF
TRBV30,TRBJ2-3,CAWSSRVSTDTQYF
TRBV4-3,TRBJ2-2,CASSQEFRNTGELFF
TRBV5-6,TRBJ1-2,CASTLRGGYGYTF
TRBV28,TRBJ2-3,CASPKNLGTSGDVGTDTQYF
TRBV5-6,TRBJ2-1,CASSFGLADSYNEQFF
TRBV10-1,TRBJ2-1,CASSSGTRGPREQFF
TRBV4-2,TRBJ2-1,CASSQERGNEQFF